This entry lists 8 T cell receptor beta chains sequenced from one sample in a study of molecular identifiers for immune sequencing clone quantification. TCRdb redid the calling of the PCR reads with MiXCR, one entry per CDR3 protein. Of over 600,000 distinct CDR3 sequences in the sample, around 20% are singletons; the top ten hold 0.85%. Specimen: naive CD8+ T cells from blood, with Jurkat cell RNA spiked in. Subset reported: FACS-sorted CD8+CD4-CCR7+CD45RA+ naive T cells. The origin of the receptors is a human donor in good health. Some libraries in this study had Jurkat cell RNA spiked in.

This clonotype was counted at least ten times. The chain couples TRBV27 to TRBJ2-2; 7 bases fit TRBD1. This CDR3 is built from 16 residues. J was trimmed by 0 bases and V by 5 bases; bases with no gene match: 6. Germline V gene sequence: CDR1 MNHEY, CDR2 SMNVEV (reference sequence). CDR3 protein: CASSPGQVSNTGELFF. In nucleotides, the CDR3 is TGTGCCAGCAGTCCCGGACAGGTGTCGAACACCGGGGAGCTGTTTTTT.

This clonotype appeared many times. This chain uses TRBV7-9 with TRBJ2-1; 7 bases line up with TRBD2. The trim removed 5 bases at V and 7 bases at J, leaving 11 bases unmatched. The CDR3 extends over 15 amino acids. Per the germline V gene, CDR1 is SEHNR and CDR2 is FQNEAQ (reference sequence). The CDR3: CASSPGGSGWNEQFF. The CDR3 DNA is TGTGCCAGCAGCCCCGGTGGTAGCGGGTGGAATGAGCAGTTCTTC. Filled out from reference TRBV7-9 and TRBJ2-1, the complete variable domain reads DTGVSQNPRHKITKRGQNVTFRCDPISEHNRLYWYRQTLGQGPEFLTYFQNEAQLEKSRLLSDRFSAERPKGSFSTLEIQRTEQGDSAMYLCASSPGGSGWNEQFFGPGTRLTVL.

The rearrangement links TRBV7-9 to TRBJ1-6; D not resolved. CDR3 length equals 15 residues. Germline CDR1 reads SEHNR; CDR2 reads FQNEAQ (reference sequence). V shed 4 bases and J shed 7 bases, with 14 bases lying between them. The chain's CDR3 is CASSSSQDGNSPLHF. The CDR3 DNA reads TGTGCCAGCAGCTCGTCCCAGGACGGGAATTCACCCCTCCACTTT.

This clonotype was seen repeatedly, ten times or more. This chain uses TRBV14 with TRBJ2-4, with 8 bases fitting TRBD1. Germline CDR1 SGHDN, CDR2 FVKESK. V dropped 6 bases and J dropped 1; count of bases not matched to a gene: 17. This CDR3 has 19 amino acids. The CDR3 reads CASRTFLRQGKVAKNIQYF. The CDR3 bases are TGTGCCAGCAGAACGTTTCTCAGACAGGGGAAGGTGGCCAAAAACATTCAGTACTTC.

With regard to this clonotype: A much larger clone lies a single base off, so this may be a read error. V is TRBV20-1 and J is TRBJ2-7; the D gene could be TRBD1 or TRBD2 (5 bases each). The germline gives CDR1 DFQATT, CDR2 SNEGSKA (reference sequence). The CDR3 length is 16 residues. CDR3 protein: CNARGRASERSYEQYF. CDR3 coding DNA: TGCAATGCTAGGGGACGAGCGTCCGAGAGAAGCTACGAGCAGTACTTC.

This clonotype showed up many times. The chain has TRBV6-2 or TRBV6-3 and TRBJ1-1; D not resolved. V lost 6 bases to trimming and J lost 0 bases, with 11 bases between them. This CDR3 contains 14 residues. Per germline, CDR1 MNHEY and CDR2 SVGEGT. The CDR3 sequence: CASSPDLMNTEAFF. The CDR3 DNA follows: TGTGCCAGCAGCCCGGACCTGATGAACACTGAAGCTTTCTTT.

The chain is built from TRBV27 and TRBJ2-2; 10 nucleotides match TRBD1. The CDR3 length is 15 residues. Germline V gene lookup returns CDR1 MNHEY and CDR2 SMNVEV (reference sequence). The junction had 5 bases not matched to a gene; V was cut back by 6 bases and J by 4 bases. The CDR3 is CASSWTGGVTGELFF. DNA of the CDR3: TGTGCCAGCAGCTGGACAGGGGGAGTCACCGGGGAGCTGTTTTTT.

The genes are TRBV5-1 and TRBJ2-1, with 8 bases that match TRBD2. CDR3 length: 15 amino acids. Trimming at V came to 0 bases and at J to 7 bases, leaving 6 bases not matched to a gene. Germline V CDR1 and CDR2: SGHRS, YFSETQ. For the CDR3, the DNA is TGCGCCAGCAGCTTGGGAGCGGGAGAGAGGAATGAGCAGTTCTTC. Translating it yields CASSLGAGERNEQFF.